This TCR beta chain was retrieved from a study of T cell responses to AZD1222 COVID-19 vaccine (dated by TCRdb to about 2021). Regarding the complete study: AZD1222 recipients given second doses at about 4 weeks or at about 12 weeks were pooled, since spike-specific TCR depth and breadth were not found to differ between the two schedules. Enrollment into the trials was organized by age into subgroups of 18-55, 56-69 and 70-plus years, and those subgroups contained roughly 150, 30 and 60 TCR-sequenced participants, respectively. TCR sequencing was performed for more than 230 trial participants, of whom 200 to 220 were given two doses of AZD1222 and approximately 25 were given two doses of MenACWY control vaccine.

The CDR3 regions of human TCRbeta chains were analyzed by immunosequencing. The paper's processing steps were these. Repertoire TCRs were checked for matches against a reference library of SARS-CoV-2-specific TCRs that had been generated using the MIRA antigen-specificity platform. Breadth was defined as the fraction of unique TCRs that were SARS-CoV-2-associated. Depth was defined as the fraction of total T cells that were SARS-CoV-2-associated. Each spike-specific TCR was assigned to its reactive spike region and to a CD4 or CD8 class using the MIRA data. Log10-transformed breadth and depth values were compared by one-way ANOVA with Sidak's multiple comparisons tests. TCRdb carries this immuneACCESS record with in-frame sequences only. Its versions omit some clonotypes, under half of them owing to an unresolved V gene in the studies checked, with the rest unexplained. That table is the source of V, J and clone size, and D and trimming were worked out from the DNA. Counted in this sample were around 130,000 clones; around 94% of them appeared once. The ten largest clones add up to around 6.6% of the sample.

Relative to germline, V is 3 bases shorter and J is 3 bases shorter, with 26 bases between their ends. The CDR3 runs 19 amino acids, cysteine and phenylalanine included. Only CDR3 DNA remains: 57 bases, in frame from the first base. The time point tag for this specimen amounts to: baseline before first vaccination. Samples from vaccinated people were obtained from the UK trials COV001 and COV002, which included a single-blind randomized controlled phase 2/3 trial of AZD1222 (ChAdOx1 nCoV-19) in healthy adults. Trial participant PBMC samples were collected at day 0 and day 28 after the second dose for TCRbeta chain sequencing. With respect to this clone: The antigen this receptor binds is unknown. No per-base quality is available; no much larger clone lies one base away.

Broader findings and caveats from the paper: The 56-69-year group was small, and its depth increase did not reach significance, likely because of low power. Participants were mostly white British, with more females than males. The authors suggested clonal diversity may have been underestimated. The whole spike protein was spanned by vaccine-associated CD4 TCRs, and dominant responses were seen in regions 160-218 and 743-854. Because no samples from the day 14 peak response were available, repertoires could be characterized only after the peak T cell response. Nearly half of unique spike-specific TCRs reportedly recognized epitopes outside regions mutated in the B.1.351 and B.1.1.7 variants. Spike-specific TCR breadth and depth rose significantly after two AZD1222 doses compared with day 0 and with MenACWY recipients. Conclusions about previously exposed vaccinees were limited because only a handful of AZD1222 recipients were SARS-CoV-2 seropositive at baseline.

The rearranged chain carries TRBV23-1 and TRBJ1-1, with a weak D call of TRBD1 (5 bases match). TRBV23-1 falls under the ORF class, with uncertain function. The specimen comprised peripheral blood, sampled on day 0 of AZD1222 vaccination. The sequence came from an adult in good health. The CDR3 here reads CASSHQSDSGRGYDTEAFF. The DNA sequence is given as TGCGCCAGCAGTCACCAAAGCGACAGTGGCCGCGGATATGACACTGAAGCTTTCTTT.